Listed here are 17 T cell receptor beta chains from one sample, sequenced in a study of blood T cell repertoires in COVID-19 (dated by TCRdb to about 2020). Library preparation employed the immunoSEQ multiplex PCR assay. TCRdb's version of the immuneACCESS table is confined to in-frame rearrangements and falls short of the full clone set. An unresolved V gene accounts for under half of the shortfall where checked; the remainder is of unknown origin. The sample profile shows roughly 230,000 clones; roughly 84% of them were found once. The ten largest clones capture about 3% of the sample. Sequenced sample: PBMCs or T cells enriched from blood (not recorded which). These receptors were collected from a man between 50 and 59 years old who had recovered from COVID-19.

The chain has TRBV4-3 and TRBJ2-3; 13 positions match TRBD2. Germline lookup yields CDR1 LGHNA and CDR2 YSLEER. The CDR3 runs 17 residues. Trimming cost V 0 bases and J 9 bases; bases outside gene matches: 9. CDR3 coding DNA: TGCGCCAGCAGCCAAGAGGTTCGGACTAGCGGGGGAGTGACGCAGTATTTT. Protein product: CASSQEVRTSGGVTQYF.

The chain couples TRBV5-1 to TRBJ1-2, with D perhaps matching TRBD1 (6 bases). CDR1 is SGHRS, CDR2 YFSETQ, per germline. V was trimmed by 4 bases and J by 5 bases, leaving 9 bases between them. This CDR3 spans 12 amino acids. The CDR3 bases are TGCGCCAGCAGCCCCGACAGGTATGGCTACACCTTC. This translates into CASSPDRYGYTF.

The CDR3 loop reads CASSLEGGAHGYTF. The CDR3 bases are TGTGCCAGCAGCTTAGAAGGGGGCGCACATGGCTACACCTTC. The chain uses TRBV7-2 and TRBJ1-2; 7 nucleotides agree with TRBD1. The ends lost 1 base at V and 6 bases at J; junction bases unmatched: 5. CDR1 SGHTA and CDR2 FQGNSA come from the germline V gene. The CDR3 is 14 amino acids. Full variable domain (missing parts from reference TRBV7-2 and TRBJ1-2): GAGVSQSPSNKVTEKGKDVELRCDPISGHTALYWYRQSLGQGLEFLIYFQGNSAPDKSGLPSDRFSAERTGGSVSTLTIQRTQQEDSAVYLCASSLEGGAHGYTFGSGTRLTVV.

This rearrangement joins TRBV6-2 or TRBV6-3 to TRBJ1-1; TRBD1 matches at 7 bases. CDR3 size: 15 residues. V dropped 4 bases and J dropped 0; count of bases not matched to a gene: 5. Germline V gene sequence: CDR1 MNHEY, CDR2 SVGEGT. CDR3 in amino acids: CASSSRQGMNTEAFF. CDR3 coding DNA: TGTGCCAGCAGTTCAAGACAGGGAATGAACACTGAAGCTTTCTTT.

The chain couples TRBV4-2 to TRBJ1-2; 7 nucleotides match TRBD1. This CDR3 contains 13 residues. Trimming took 4 bases from V and 5 from J; bases not matched to a gene: 4. Germline V gene data show CDR1 as LGHNA and CDR2 as YNFKEQ. In DNA form, the CDR3 reads TGTGCCAGCAGCCCGGGGACAGAATATGGCTACACCTTC. Its translation: CASSPGTEYGYTF.

The chain employs TRBV7-2 and TRBJ2-2; TRBD2 aligns across 14 bases. The trim removed 5 bases at V and 5 bases at J, leaving 4 bases unmatched. The CDR3 runs 16 residues. The germline V gene has CDR1 SGHTA and CDR2 FQGNSA. This chain's CDR3 is CASSPGTSGGTGELFF. CDR3 nucleotides: TGTGCCAGCAGCCCTGGGACTAGCGGGGGAACCGGGGAGCTGTTTTTT.

This chain joins TRBV18 and TRBJ2-5; D uncertain. Germline V gene data show CDR1 as KGHSH and CDR2 as LQKENI. CDR3 length equals 13 residues. V dropped 1 base and J dropped 3 bases, with 6 bases sitting between them. The CDR3 nucleotides are TGTGCCAGCTCACCACAGCGAAAAGAGACCCAGTACTTC. Amino acid sequence: CASSPQRKETQYF.

The chain recombines TRBV11-2 with TRBJ2-2; 7 positions match TRBD2. The CDR3 has 13 residues. Germline CDR1 and CDR2: SGHAT and FQNNGV. J gave up 6 bases and V 3 bases, and 1 base lay outside the gene matches. CDR3 amino acids: CASSFLAAGELFF. The CDR3 DNA sequence: TGTGCCAGCAGCTTTCTAGCGGCCGGGGAGCTGTTTTTT.

The V gene is TRBV24-1, the J gene TRBJ2-3; the match to TRBD1 covers 10 bases. This CDR3 comprises 15 residues. The trim removed 9 bases at V and 7 bases at J, leaving 12 bases unmatched. Germline V gives CDR1 KGHDR, CDR2 SFDVKD. Written as DNA, the CDR3 is TGTGCCACCGAAGAACCGACAGGGGGCTCTTATACGCAGTATTTT. Protein sequence: CATEEPTGGSYTQYF.

The chain links TRBV5-1 to TRBJ1-4, with D maybe TRBD1 (6 bases). CDR1 and CDR2 from the germline V gene are SGHRS and YFSETQ. The V end lost 3 bases, the J end lost 4 bases, and 10 bases lay between the germline ends. The CDR3 consists of 14 residues. The CDR3, as DNA: TGCGCCAGCAGCTCCCAGGACAGTAATGAAAAACTGTTTTTT. Translating it yields CASSSQDSNEKLFF. Together with reference TRBV5-1 and TRBJ1-4, the CDR3 gives the full variable domain: KAGVTQTPRYLIKTRGQQVTLSCSPISGHRSVSWYQQTPGQGLQFLFEYFSETQRNKGNFPGRFSGRQFSNSRSEMNVSTLELGDSALYLCASSSQDSNEKLFFGSGTQLSVL.

The chain links TRBV6-1 to TRBJ2-3; 9 bases match TRBD1. Germline values: CDR1 MNHNS, CDR2 SASEGT. The CDR3 totals 15 residues. V shed 2 bases and J 1 base; nucleotides not matched to a gene: 1. The CDR3: CASSERTGGTDTQYF. CDR3 nucleotide sequence: TGTGCCAGCAGTGAAAGGACAGGGGGCACAGATACGCAGTATTTT.

The V gene is TRBV27, the J gene TRBJ1-1; TRBD1 matches at 7 bases. There are 15 residues in the CDR3. Germline V CDR1 and CDR2: MNHEY, SMNVEV (reference sequence). V shed 8 bases and J 11 bases; nucleotides not matched to a gene: 20. CDR3 region: CASLVSNGGKGAAFF. CDR3 nucleotide sequence: TGTGCCAGCCTAGTCAGCAACGGCGGTAAGGGGGCCGCTTTCTTT.

The chain joins TRBV19 to TRBJ1-5, with a possible D match to TRBD1 (5 bases). CDR1 and CDR2 from the germline V gene are LNHDA and SQIVND (reference sequence). V lost 6 bases and J 0 bases, leaving 12 bases between the germline ends. This CDR3 has 15 residues. CDR3 protein: CASSPQAISNQPQHF. The CDR3 coding sequence is TGTGCCAGTAGCCCACAGGCGATTAGCAATCAGCCCCAGCATTTT.

Only a few counts were recorded for this clone. The rearrangement uses TRBV3-1 (or the pseudogene TRBV3-2) and TRBJ2-7; 11 bases fit TRBD1. V lost 11 bases and J lost 0; bases outside the gene matches: 3. The CDR3 consists of 13 residues. Germline V gene sequence: CDR1 LGHDT, CDR2 YNNKEL (reference sequence). For the CDR3, the DNA is TGTGCCGCGGGGACAGGGGGCTCCTACGAGCAGTACTTC. Amino acids: CAAGTGGSYEQYF.

V is TRBV12-3 or TRBV12-4 and J is TRBJ2-5; 7 bases align to TRBD2. With V trimmed by 5 bases and J by 6 bases, 6 bases remained unmatched. The CDR3 totals 13 residues. CDR3 sequence reads: CASSAGEQKTQYF. DNA for the CDR3: TGTGCCAGCAGTGCGGGGGAACAGAAGACCCAGTACTTC.

This chain connects TRBV28 to TRBJ2-5; no firm D call. Germline assignment: CDR1 MDHEN and CDR2 SYDVKM. This CDR3 spans 13 amino acids. V was shortened by 9 bases and J by 1 base, with 12 bases between the two germline ends. The CDR3: CASHSGLQETQYF. CDR3 sequence (DNA): TGTGCCAGTCACTCAGGCCTCCAAGAGACCCAGTACTTC.

This sequence joins TRBV6-4 and TRBJ1-1; TRBD1 matches at 9 bases. The germline V gene has CDR1 MRHNA and CDR2 SNTAGT. The CDR3 covers 15 residues. Trimming at V came to 3 bases and at J to 0 bases, leaving 2 bases not matched to a gene. CDR3 coding DNA: TGTGCCAGCAGTGAGGGACAGGGCATGAACACTGAAGCTTTCTTT. Protein sequence: CASSEGQGMNTEAFF.